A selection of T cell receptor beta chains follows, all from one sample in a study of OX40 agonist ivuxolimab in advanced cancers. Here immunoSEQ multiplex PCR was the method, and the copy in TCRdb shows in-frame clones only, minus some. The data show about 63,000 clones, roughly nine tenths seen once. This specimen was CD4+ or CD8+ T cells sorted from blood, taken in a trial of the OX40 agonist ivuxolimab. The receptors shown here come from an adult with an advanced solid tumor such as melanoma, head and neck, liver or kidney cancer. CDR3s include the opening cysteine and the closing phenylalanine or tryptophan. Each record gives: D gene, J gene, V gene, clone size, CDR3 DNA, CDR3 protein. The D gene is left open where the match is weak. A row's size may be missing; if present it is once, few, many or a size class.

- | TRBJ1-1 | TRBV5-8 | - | TGTGCCAGCAGCTTGGTTCTGAACACTGAAGCTTTCTTT | CASSLVLNTEAFF
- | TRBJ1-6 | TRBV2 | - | TGTGCCAGCAGTGAAGCCCTCCCGAGGTCCGGGTTGACTGATAATTCACCCCTCCACTTT | CASSEALPRSGLTDNSPLHF
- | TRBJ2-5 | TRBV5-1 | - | TGCGCCAGCAGCGAAAACCGGCCTCAAGAGACCCAGTACTTC | CASSENRPQETQYF
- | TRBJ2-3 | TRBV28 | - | TGTGCCAGCAGTTTTTTAGGGAGTACAGATACGCAGTATTTT | CASSFLGSTDTQYF
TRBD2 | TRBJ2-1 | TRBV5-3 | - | TGTGCCAGAAGCTTGGCCGGGGAGGGGAAGGACAATGAGCAGTTCTTC | CARSLAGEGKDNEQFF
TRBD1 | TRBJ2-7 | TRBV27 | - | TGTGCCAGCGGGGACAGGGGCCCGCTCTACGAGCAGTACTTC | CASGDRGPLYEQYF
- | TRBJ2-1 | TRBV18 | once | TGTGCCAGCTCACCACCAACAAAATCGATCCGGGCTCACAATGAGCAGTTCTTC | CASSPPTKSIRAHNEQFF
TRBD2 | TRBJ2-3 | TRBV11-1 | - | TGTGCCAGCAGCTTGCGGACTAGCGGGGAGATCACAGATACGCAGTATTTT | CASSLRTSGEITDTQYF
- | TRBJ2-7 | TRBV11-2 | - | TGTGCCAGCAGCTTAGCAGCCTACGAGCAGTACTTC | CASSLAAYEQYF
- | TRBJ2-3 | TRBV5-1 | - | TGCGCCAGCCGTGGCGGGAGCACAGATACGCAGTATTTT | CASRGGSTDTQYF
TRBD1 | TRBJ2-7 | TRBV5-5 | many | TGTGCCAGCCAGACAGGGTCCAGCTCCTACGAGCAGTACTTC | CASQTGSSSYEQYF
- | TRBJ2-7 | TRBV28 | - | TGTGCCAGCAGTGCCACCGGGACAACTACCCTCGAGCAGTACTTC | CASSATGTTTLEQYF
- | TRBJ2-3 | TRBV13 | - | TGTGCCAGCAGCACACGGACGGTCACAGATACGCAGTATTTT | CASSTRTVTDTQYF
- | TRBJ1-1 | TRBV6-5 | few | TGTGCCAGCGGGCGGACGAACACTGAAGCTTTCTTT | CASGRTNTEAFF
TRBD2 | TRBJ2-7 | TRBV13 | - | TGTGCCAGCATCTTTTCCCTAGCGGGGTCCTACGAGCAGTACTTC | CASIFSLAGSYEQYF
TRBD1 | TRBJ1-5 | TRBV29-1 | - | TGCAGCGACAGGGGCCTCCAGGAGCCCACACCTCTAATCTTCGAGGGCCCCCAGCATTTT | CSDRGLQEPTPLIFEGPQHF
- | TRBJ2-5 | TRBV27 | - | TGTGCCAGCAGTTTAGGGGGGACCGCCTGGGAGACCCAGTACTTC | CASSLGGTAWETQYF
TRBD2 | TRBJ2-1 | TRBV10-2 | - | TGCGCCAGCAGTGAGCCGTTCAGTTCGCGGGGGGGCCGGTACAATGAGCAGTTCTTC | CASSEPFSSRGGRYNEQFF
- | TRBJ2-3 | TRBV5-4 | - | TGTGCCAGCAGCTTGTATGCGGGGACAGATACGCAGTATTTT | CASSLYAGTDTQYF
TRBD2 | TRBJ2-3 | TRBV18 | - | TGTGCCAGCTCACCAAAGCGGGGTCTTGCAGATACGCAGTATTTT | CASSPKRGLADTQYF
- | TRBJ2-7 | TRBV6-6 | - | TGTGCCAGCAGTTACTCGGGAAGCATCTACGAGCAGTACTTC | CASSYSGSIYEQYF
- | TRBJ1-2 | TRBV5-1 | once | TGCGCCAGCAGCTTGGTTGGGAACCTCAACTATGGCTACACCTTC | CASSLVGNLNYGYTF
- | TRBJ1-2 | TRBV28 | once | TGTGCCAGCAGGCGGGACCTAGGGGGTGGCTACACCTTC | CASRRDLGGGYTF
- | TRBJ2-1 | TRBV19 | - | TGTGCCAGTAGTATTTGGGGGAACAATGAGCAGTTCTTC | CASSIWGNNEQFF
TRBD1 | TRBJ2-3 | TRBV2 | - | TGTGCCAGCACAGGGTGGACAGGGGGAGCCGTTAGCACAGATACGCAGTATTTT | CASTGWTGGAVSTDTQYF
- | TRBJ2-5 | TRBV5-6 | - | TGTGCCAGCAGCTTGTCATTTAGTTCCCTAGAGGCCCAGTACTTC | CASSLSFSSLEAQYF
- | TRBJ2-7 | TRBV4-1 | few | TGCGCCAGCAGCGACCGGGACACCAACTACGAGCAGTACTTC | CASSDRDTNYEQYF
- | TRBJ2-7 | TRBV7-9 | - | TGTGCCAGCAGCTTAGCCGCCTACGAGCAGTACTTC | CASSLAAYEQYF
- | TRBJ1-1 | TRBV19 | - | TGTGCCAGTAGTATAGGTGTTTCCACTGAAGCTTTCTTT | CASSIGVSTEAFF
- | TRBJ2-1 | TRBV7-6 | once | TGTGCCAGCAGCCTGGGACTGGCTGCCGGTGAGCAGTTCTTC | CASSLGLAAGEQFF
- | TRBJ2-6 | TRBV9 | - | TGTGCCAGTGGCTCTGGGGCCAACGTCCTGACTTTC | CASGSGANVLTF
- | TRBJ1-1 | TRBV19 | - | TGTGCCAGTAGATGGGTCAGGGGCACTGAAGCTTTCTTT | CASRWVRGTEAFF
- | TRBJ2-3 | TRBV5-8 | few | TGTGCCAGCAGCTTGTGGCTGATGGGCACAGATACGCAGTATTTT | CASSLWLMGTDTQYF
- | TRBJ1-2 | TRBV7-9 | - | TGTGCCAGCAGCTTACCAGGGGCCCTAGACTATGGCTACACCTTC | CASSLPGALDYGYTF
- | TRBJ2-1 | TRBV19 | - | TGTGCCAGTAGTATAGACTGGCGACACTCCTACAATGAGCAGTTCTTC | CASSIDWRHSYNEQFF
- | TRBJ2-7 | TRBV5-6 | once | TGTGCCAGCAGCGGGGGACCCGTCGAGCAGTACTTC | CASSGGPVEQYF
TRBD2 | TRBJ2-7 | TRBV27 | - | TGTGCCAGCAGTTTATTTCCTAGCGGGGGCTACGAGCAGTACTTC | CASSLFPSGGYEQYF
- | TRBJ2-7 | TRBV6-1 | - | TGTGCCAGCAGTGAAGCCCGAAGGTCGACATCCTACGAGCAGTACTTC | CASSEARRSTSYEQYF
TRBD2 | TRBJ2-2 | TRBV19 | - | TGTGCCAGTATTGACCGGACTAGCGGGAACACCGGGGAGCTGTTTTTT | CASIDRTSGNTGELFF
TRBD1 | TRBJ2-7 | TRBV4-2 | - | TGTGCCAGCAGCGAAGGGGCAGGGGGCTCCTACGAGCAGTACTTC | CASSEGAGGSYEQYF
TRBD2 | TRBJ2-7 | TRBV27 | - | TGTGCCAGCAGCTTCCATTTAGCGGGGGGGCTCTACGAGCAGTACTTC | CASSFHLAGGLYEQYF
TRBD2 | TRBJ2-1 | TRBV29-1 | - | TGCAGCGTTGACGGGGGGTCCTACAATGAGCAGTTCTTC | CSVDGGSYNEQFF
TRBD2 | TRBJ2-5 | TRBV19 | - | TGTGCCAGTAGTGATGGGGCTAGCGGGGGTCAAGAGACCCAGTACTTC | CASSDGASGGQETQYF
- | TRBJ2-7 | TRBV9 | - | TGTGCCAGCAGCGTAGCTGCAGGCTCCTACGAGCAGTACTTC | CASSVAAGSYEQYF
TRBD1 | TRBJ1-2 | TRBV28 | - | TGTGCCACCGCGGACAGGACCCGCAGGGGCTACACCTTC | CATADRTRRGYTF
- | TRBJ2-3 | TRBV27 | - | TGTGCCAGCAGTTTGTACAGGGCAGGGGATACGCAGTATTTT | CASSLYRAGDTQYF
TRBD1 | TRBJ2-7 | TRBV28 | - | TGTGCCAGCAGTCCAAGGGACAGGCCCTACGAGCAGTACTTC | CASSPRDRPYEQYF
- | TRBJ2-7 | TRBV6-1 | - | TGTGCCAGCAGTGTGCGCTCCCACGGGGACGAGCAGTACTTC | CASSVRSHGDEQYF